Each of the 14 T cell receptor beta chains below was sequenced from the same sample in a study of shared clonotypes between healthy human individuals. Repertoires were generated with immunoSEQ multiplex PCR, while TCRdb's copy carries only in-frame clones and drops some. The sample lists fewer than 550,000 clones, about three quarters occurring once. Sequencing was carried out using PBMCs. The receptors were gathered from a woman in her 40s in good health. Some clones in this sample may be carry-over from other donors' samples.

The chain couples TRBV7-3 to TRBJ2-5, with TRBD1 identical over 8 bases. J gave up 5 bases and V 5 bases, and 10 bases lay outside the gene matches. CDR1 and CDR2 from the germline V gene are SGHTA and FQGTGA. The CDR3 runs to 15 residues. Here the CDR3 DNA reads TGTGCCAGCAGCCGGGGGACAGGAGAGGGGGAGACCCAGTACTTC. Protein product: CASSRGTGEGETQYF.

The chain employs TRBV7-6 and TRBJ2-1, with no clear D. Trimming took off 5 bases at V and 8 bases at J, with 16 bases between the two ends. The CDR3 consists of 14 residues. Germline V gives CDR1 SGHVS, CDR2 FNYEAQ. The CDR3 DNA follows: TGTGCCAGCAGCCTCGGAATTCGCGGCGATGAGCAGTTCTTC. It specifies CASSLGIRGDEQFF.

Only a few counts were recorded for this clone. A much larger clonotype is one base distant, so this may be a read error. This chain uses TRBV27 with TRBJ2-3; 11 bases are shared with TRBD2. CDR3 length: 15 amino acids. The V segment lost 4 bases and the J segment 0 bases; nucleotides outside the gene matches: 0. Germline loops: CDR1 MNHEY, CDR2 SMNVEV (reference sequence). CDR3 coding DNA: TGTGCCAGCAGTTGGACTAGCGGGAGCACAGATACGCAGTATTTT. It is translated as CASSWTSGSTDTQYF.

This clone was seen a few times. The genes are TRBV7-9 and TRBJ2-1; either TRBD1 or TRBD2 may supply D (6 bases each). Germline V gene lookup returns CDR1 SEHNR and CDR2 FQNEAQ (reference sequence). The CDR3 is 13 residues long. V was trimmed by 10 bases and J by 4 bases, leaving 14 bases between them. CDR3 amino acids: CAILRGEYNEQFF. The CDR3 coding sequence is TGTGCCATCCTGAGGGGGGAATACAATGAGCAGTTCTTC.

V usage is TRBV7-8 and J usage is TRBJ2-7; TRBD2 aligns across 10 bases. Germline loops: CDR1 SGHVS, CDR2 FQNEAQ. This CDR3 spans 17 amino acids. Trimming cost V 5 bases and J 4 bases; bases outside gene matches: 14. CDR3 in amino acids: CASSKSAAGGIEYEQYF. CDR3 DNA sequence: TGTGCCAGCAGCAAGTCCGCAGCGGGAGGGATCGAGTACGAGCAGTACTTC.

This clone was counted between two and nine times. V and J are TRBV2 and TRBJ2-7, with 8 positions matching TRBD2. Trimming at V came to 0 bases and at J to 3 bases, leaving 7 bases not matched to a gene. CDR3 length: 16 amino acids. Germline CDR1 is SNHLY and CDR2 is FYNNEI. The CDR3 DNA follows: TGTGCCAGCAGTGAAGCGATCGCTAGCGGGTACTACGAGCAGTACTTC. Protein sequence: CASSEAIASGYYEQYF.

The chain joins TRBV6-6 to TRBJ1-3; TRBD1 matches 9 bases. V trimming: 0 bases; J trimming: 8 bases; junction bases outside the gene matches: 5. CDR1 MNHNY and CDR2 SVGAGI come from the germline V gene (reference sequence). There are 15 residues in the CDR3. The CDR3 sequence: CASSYSKDRGDTIYF. For the CDR3, the DNA is TGTGCCAGCAGTTACTCGAAGGACAGGGGCGACACCATATATTTT.

The rearrangement joins TRBV5-1 to TRBJ2-7; the D gene is possibly TRBD1 (5 bases). V lost 0 bases and J 6 bases, leaving 16 bases between the germline ends. This CDR3 region has 15 residues. Germline CDR1 and CDR2: SGHRS and YFSETQ. CDR3 region: CASSLEGIGAGEQYF. DNA for the CDR3: TGCGCCAGCAGCTTGGAAGGCATAGGGGCAGGCGAGCAGTACTTC.

The genes are TRBV2 and TRBJ2-1; 14 nucleotides match TRBD2. The CDR3 is 15 residues long. Germline CDR1 reads SNHLY; CDR2 reads FYNNEI. After removal of 4 bases from V and 10 bases from J, the junction contained 6 bases not matched to a gene. CDR3: CASSGGLAGASEQFF. In DNA form, the CDR3 reads TGTGCCAGCAGTGGGGGACTAGCGGGAGCATCAGAGCAGTTCTTC. The variable domain in full, with the rest retrieved from reference TRBV2 and TRBJ2-1, is EPEVTQTPSHQVTQMGQEVILRCVPISNHLYFYWYRQILGQKVEFLVSFYNNEISEKSEIFDDQFSVERPDGSNFTLKIRSTKLEDSAMYFCASSGGLAGASEQFFGPGTRLTVL.

This sequence joins TRBV6-6 and TRBJ2-2, with D unclear. Germline lookup yields CDR1 MNHNY and CDR2 SVGAGI (reference sequence). Trimming pared 7 bases from V and 2 bases from J, leaving 11 bases between. CDR3 length: 14 amino acids. The CDR3 DNA follows: TGTGCCAGCAAAGTGGATTTAAACACCGGGGAGCTGTTTTTT. Translation gives CASKVDLNTGELFF.

This clone was seen only a few times. The chain links TRBV5-4 to TRBJ1-2, with D maybe TRBD1 (6 bases). In germline, CDR1 is SGHNT, CDR2 YYREEE (reference sequence). CDR3 length: 17 amino acids. V lost 4 bases, J lost 0 bases, and 19 bases lay in between. CDR3 residues: CASSPDGTSNSNYGYTF. CDR3 bases: TGTGCCAGCAGCCCAGATGGGACATCAAACTCTAACTATGGCTACACCTTC.

This chain connects TRBV5-1 to TRBJ1-3; D not resolved. The ends were cut back, 3 bases at V and 2 bases at J, with 6 bases in the middle. Germline CDR1 and CDR2: SGHRS and YFSETQ. CDR3 size: 13 residues. CDR3 protein: CASSSHTGNTIYF. The CDR3 DNA reads as TGCGCCAGCAGCTCACACACTGGAAACACCATATATTTT.

The chain joins TRBV27 to TRBJ1-5, with D unclear. V was pared by 5 bases and J by 3 bases, with 11 bases between. This CDR3 spans 14 amino acids. Germline V gene lookup returns CDR1 MNHEY and CDR2 SMNVEV (reference sequence). The chain's CDR3 is CASSLAFFNQPQHF. The CDR3 DNA follows: TGTGCCAGCAGTCTGGCCTTCTTCAATCAGCCCCAGCATTTT.

The chain employs TRBV7-2 and TRBJ1-3, with D possibly being TRBD1 (6 bases). The CDR3 consists of 16 residues. Trimming took off 3 bases at V and 10 bases at J, with 22 bases between the two ends. Germline CDR1 SGHTA, CDR2 FQGNSA. The CDR3: CASSFWGDSQGETIYF. The CDR3 DNA is TGTGCCAGCAGCTTCTGGGGGGATTCACAGGGTGAAACCATATATTTT.